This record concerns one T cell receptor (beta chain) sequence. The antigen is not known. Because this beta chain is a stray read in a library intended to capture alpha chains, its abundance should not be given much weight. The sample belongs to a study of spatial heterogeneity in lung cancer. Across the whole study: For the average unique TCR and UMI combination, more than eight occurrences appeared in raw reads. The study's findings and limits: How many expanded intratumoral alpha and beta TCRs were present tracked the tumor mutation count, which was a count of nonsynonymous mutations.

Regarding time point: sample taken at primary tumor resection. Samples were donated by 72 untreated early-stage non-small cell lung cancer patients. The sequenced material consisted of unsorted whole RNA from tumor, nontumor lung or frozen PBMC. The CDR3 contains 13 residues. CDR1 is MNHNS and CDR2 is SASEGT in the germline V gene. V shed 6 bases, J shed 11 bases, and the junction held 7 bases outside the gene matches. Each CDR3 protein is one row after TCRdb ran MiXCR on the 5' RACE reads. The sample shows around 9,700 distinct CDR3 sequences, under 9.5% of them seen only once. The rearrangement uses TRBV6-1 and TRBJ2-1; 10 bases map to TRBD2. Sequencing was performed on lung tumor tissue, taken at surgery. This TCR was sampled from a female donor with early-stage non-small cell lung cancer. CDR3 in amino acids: CASSTLLAGKQFF. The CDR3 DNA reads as TGTGCCAGCAGCACCCTACTAGCGGGGAAGCAGTTCTTC.